This T cell receptor beta chain was sequenced for a study of beta chain features in type 1 diabetes. Overall study results and limits: For Type 1 diabetes patients, all four CD4+ subsets carried TCRB CDR3s that were moderately but significantly shorter. Compared with healthy donors, patients appeared to share more similar naive, central memory and regulatory TCRB repertoires.

Every donor provided one heparinised blood draw, which averaged approximately 120 mL. Sorting that relied on CD45RO/CCR7/CD25/CD127/CD95/CD27 yielded CD4+ naive, central memory, regulatory and stem cell-like memory cells. Populations isolated by sorting all had purity greater than 98%. There are 14 residues in the CDR3. From germline, CDR1 is SEHNR and CDR2 FQNEAQ (reference sequence). Trimming took 5 bases from V and 12 from J; bases not matched to a gene: 13. This clone has just a few counts. Its antigen remains unknown. Every isolated RNA sample was fully reverse transcribed, so sequencing captured expressed TCRB transcripts. Clones were sequenced by immunoSEQ multiplex PCR, and TCRdb holds only the in-frame ones, with some missing. The sample has about 660,000 clones, over 12% seen once.

The chain uses TRBV7-9 and TRBJ2-1, with 7 nucleotides matching TRBD1. The receptor's source is a man aged 18 to 29 with type 1 diabetes. Sequencing input: naive CD4+ T cells from blood. CDR3 sequence: CASSPRYGTVRQFF. The CDR3 coding sequence is TGTGCCAGCAGCCCTCGATACGGGACAGTCCGGCAGTTCTTC. Drawing the rest from reference TRBV7-9 and TRBJ2-1, the complete variable domain is DTGVSQNPRHKITKRGQNVTFRCDPISEHNRLYWYRQTLGQGPEFLTYFQNEAQLEKSRLLSDRFSAERPKGSFSTLEIQRTEQGDSAMYLCASSPRYGTVRQFFGPGTRLTVL.